The source of this T cell receptor beta chain is a study of cytomegalovirus exposure and HLA in healthy donors. Whole-study results and caveats: When a later analysis compared HLA-associated TCR beta chains with equally common others, the HLA-associated chains turned out to be more clonally expanded and to have lower generation probabilities. Sequencing likely caused a cluster of highly shared sequence variants. An apparent linkage of common viral pathogens to several of the most significant clusters emerged in a later analysis. Among TCR sequences, most were rare, though some public TCRs appeared in many donors.

Amplification used 60 Vbeta primers and 13 Jbeta primers. Profiled with immunoSEQ multiplex PCR; TCRdb holds only in-frame clones, not every one. This sample's clone table lists 60,000 to 70,000 clones. As regards this clone: Its target is not known.

Germline trimming cut 4 bases from V and 3 bases from J; bases unmatched to any gene: 8. The CDR3 runs 17 residues. The V gene's germline CDR1 is LGHNA and CDR2 YNFKEQ. Sample: PBMCs. The source is a boy younger than 18 in good health and CMV-seronegative. The chain carries TRBV4-2 and TRBJ2-2, with 10 bases fitting TRBD2. The CDR3 coding sequence is TGTGCCAGCAGCCGCCGTCTAGCGGGAGCAGACACCGGGGAGCTGTTTTTT. This gives the protein CASSRRLAGADTGELFF.